This T cell receptor beta chain is from a study of post-analysis software for immune sequencing data. Built from TCR beta cDNA, the libraries had unique molecular identifiers in them. TCRdb reprocessed the PCR reads via MiXCR and lists one record per CDR3 protein. The sample carries roughly 800,000 distinct CDR3 sequences, 25% to 30% recorded once. Overall study results and limits: Included in a set of about 5 TRBV segments more frequent in patients than controls were TRBV5-6, TRBV5-1 and TRBV20-1.

From germline, CDR1 is SNHLY and CDR2 FYNNEI. The CDR3 covers 12 residues. The germline V and J ends were trimmed by 6 bases and 4 bases, with 9 bases remaining between them. This clonotype has more than one count but fewer than ten. The target antigen is unknown. This clonotype was sampled from a girl under 18 with multiple sclerosis. The rearrangement links TRBV2 to TRBJ1-1; D ambiguous. Sequencing was performed on blood. The CDR3 sequence: CASSARVTEAFF. The CDR3 DNA follows: TGTGCCAGCAGCGCGAGGGTCACTGAAGCTTTCTTT.